The 13 T cell receptor beta chains below were found in one sample sequenced in a study of T cell responses to AZD1222 COVID-19 vaccine. Libraries were prepared by immunoSEQ multiplex PCR; TCRdb keeps only in-frame clonotypes and omits some of them. The data hold about 98,000 clones, with roughly 80% observed a single time. The sample here was peripheral blood, taken on day 0 of AZD1222 vaccination. Receptor source: an adult in good health.

The chain couples TRBV5-4 to TRBJ1-4, with D possibly TRBD1 on 6 matching bases. The germline gives CDR1 SGHNT, CDR2 YYREEE (reference sequence). CDR3 size: 14 residues. V lost 0 bases and J 8 bases, leaving 11 bases between the germline ends. The CDR3 bases are TGTGCCAGCAGCTTGGCAGGGGCGCGGGAAAAACTGTTTTTT. Amino acids: CASSLAGAREKLFF. The whole variable domain, remainder taken from reference TRBV5-4 and TRBJ1-4, is ETGVTQSPTHLIKTRGQQVTLRCSSQSGHNTVSWYQQALGQGPQFIFQYYREEENGRGNFPPRFSGLQFPNYSSELNVNALELDDSALYLCASSLAGAREKLFFGSGTQLSVL.

The rearrangement uses TRBV7-9 and TRBJ2-7; 10 bases are shared with TRBD1. J was trimmed by 1 base and V by 2 bases; bases with no gene match: 5. Per germline, CDR1 SEHNR and CDR2 FQNEAQ (reference sequence). The CDR3 totals 16 residues. CDR3 sequence reads: CASSLLGQGSSYEQYV. The CDR3, as DNA: TGTGCCAGCAGCTTATTGGGACAGGGGTCATCCTACGAGCAGTACGTC.

This rearrangement joins TRBV7-3 to TRBJ2-2, with 7 positions matching TRBD2. Germline CDR1 reads SGHTA; CDR2 reads FQGTGA. V lost 5 bases and J lost 6; bases outside the gene matches: 3. The CDR3 consists of 13 residues. The CDR3, as DNA: TGTGCCAGCAGCGCGACTAGCCCCGGGGAGCTGTTTTTT. It yields the protein CASSATSPGELFF.

The rearrangement links TRBV5-6 to TRBJ1-3; no clear D gene. Germline values: CDR1 SGHDT, CDR2 YYEEEE. The CDR3 spans 13 residues. V dropped 4 bases and J dropped 4 bases, with 9 bases sitting between them. DNA of the CDR3: TGTGCCAGCAGCCCAGGCAGCGGAAACACCATATATTTT. Translation gives CASSPGSGNTIYF.

The chain's CDR3 is CASSLAREGTEAFF. In DNA, the CDR3 is TGTGCCAGCAGTTTAGCCAGGGAAGGGACTGAAGCTTTCTTT. The chain carries TRBV28 and TRBJ1-1; maybe TRBD1 (5 bases). V lost 2 bases and J 5 bases, leaving 12 bases between the germline ends. Germline V gives CDR1 MDHEN, CDR2 SYDVKM. This CDR3 comprises 14 residues. Filled out from reference TRBV28 and TRBJ1-1, the complete variable domain reads DVKVTQSSRYLVKRTGEKVFLECVQDMDHENMFWYRQDPGLGLRLIYFSYDVKMKEKGDIPEGYSVSREKKERFSLILESASTNQTSMYLCASSLAREGTEAFFGQGTRLTVV.

In its sample, this clone was seen once. J is TRBJ2-5 and V is TRBV11-3, with a tentative D call TRBD2 (6 bases). The germline V and J ends were trimmed by 5 bases and 5 bases, with 12 bases remaining between them. Germline lookup yields CDR1 SGHNT and CDR2 YENEEA. CDR3 length: 13 amino acids. In nucleotides, the CDR3 is TGTGCCAGCAGCCTGGGACTCCGGGAGACCCAGTACTTC. It codes for CASSLGLRETQYF.

The V and J genes are TRBV5-1 and TRBJ2-7, with 15 positions matching TRBD2. Unmatched junction bases numbered 4, after V lost 0 bases and J lost 12 bases. Germline loops: CDR1 SGHRS, CDR2 YFSETQ. There are 14 residues in the CDR3. CDR3 nucleotide sequence: TGCGCCAGCAGCTTGGCCGGGACTAGCGGGGGGCGGTACGTC. It is translated as CASSLAGTSGGRYV.

The gene calls are TRBV11-3 and TRBJ1-5; no definite D call. The CDR3 runs 15 residues. In germline, CDR1 is SGHNT, CDR2 YENEEA. V lost 2 bases, J lost 5 bases, and 13 bases lay in between. CDR3 protein: CASSLSSGRDQPQHF. CDR3 nucleotide sequence: TGTGCCAGCAGCTTATCTTCGGGGAGGGATCAGCCCCAGCATTTT.

V and J are TRBV9 and TRBJ1-3; no firm D call. Trimming removed 2 bases at V and 9 bases at J, with 12 bases between. Germline V CDR1 and CDR2: SGDLS, YYNGEE. This CDR3 has 13 amino acids. This CDR3 is CASSVSLDGTIYF. The CDR3 DNA follows: TGTGCCAGCAGCGTTAGCCTGGACGGCACCATATATTTT.

This chain links TRBV19 with TRBJ1-1; D remains unclear. CDR1 LNHDA and CDR2 SQIVND come from the germline V gene (reference sequence). This CDR3 contains 15 residues. V was trimmed by 0 bases and J by 2 bases, leaving 10 bases between them. The CDR3 sequence is CASSIDQTHNTEAFF. CDR3 coding DNA: TGTGCCAGTAGTATAGATCAGACTCATAACACTGAAGCTTTCTTT.

The J gene is TRBJ2-5, the V gene TRBV6-2 or TRBV6-3, with 8 nucleotides matching TRBD2. Trimming removed 2 bases from V and 5 bases from J; junction bases left unmatched: 13. This CDR3 comprises 17 residues. Germline values: CDR1 MNHEY, CDR2 SVGEGT. In DNA, the CDR3 is TGTGCCAGCAGTTACCCGACTGCGGGGGGTTCGAGGGAGACCCAGTACTTC. It codes for CASSYPTAGGSRETQYF.

The chain recombines TRBV5-3 with TRBJ2-3, with D perhaps TRBD2 (5 bases). TRBV5-3 is reported as an ORF; its role is uncertain. The CDR3 loop spans 12 amino acids. V was clipped by 7 bases and J by 8 bases, with 14 bases between them. For the CDR3, the DNA is TGTGCCAGACCCACACTCGGGGTTACGCAGTATTTT. Protein: CARPTLGVTQYF.

The V call is TRBV10-3, the J call TRBJ2-7; TRBD1 agrees at 7 bases. CDR3 length equals 15 residues. V lost 3 bases and J lost 1; bases outside the gene matches: 6. CDR1 is ENHRY, CDR2 SYGVKD, per germline. The CDR3 loop is CAISENTGASYEQYF. The CDR3 DNA is TGTGCCATCAGTGAAAACACAGGGGCGTCCTACGAGCAGTACTTC.